The 26 T cell receptor beta chains listed next were all sequenced from one sample in a study of Graves' ophthalmopathy and Graves' hyperthyroidism. RNA transcripts yielded amplified TCR beta CDR3 regions. Second-round multiplex PCR came after first-round RT-PCR with HTBI primers. TCRdb itself ran the multiplex PCR reads through MiXCR, one entry per CDR3 protein. The table shows some 350,000 distinct CDR3 sequences, with 17% occurring only once. The specimen sequenced was peripheral blood. Source of these receptors: an adult woman with stable Graves' hyperthyroidism.

This clonotype was picked up many times. For the CDR3, the DNA is TGCAGTGCTAGGCGATTCCTAAGTGGGGGACAGCGAACGGGCTACACCTTC. Translated: CSARRFLSGGQRTGYTF. This chain joins TRBV20-1 and TRBJ1-2; 7 bases match TRBD1. The CDR3 runs to 17 residues. The germline CDR1 and CDR2 sequences are DFQATT and SNEGSKA (reference sequence). Germline trimming cut 3 bases from V and 8 bases from J; bases unmatched to any gene: 21.

Ten or more counts support this clonotype. The gene calls are TRBV19 and TRBJ2-2; no definite D call. Germline CDR1 LNHDA, CDR2 SQIVND (reference sequence). The V and J ends lost 4 bases and 7 bases respectively, with 16 bases between them. CDR3 length: 15 residues. The CDR3 bases are TGTGCCAGTAGTAGCCCGTCCGGGTCCAGCGGGGAGCTGTTTTTT. Protein product: CASSSPSGSSGELFF.

This clonotype occurred many times. The chain carries TRBV2 and TRBJ2-5, with D possibly matching TRBD2 (6 bases). The CDR3 consists of 14 residues. V was shortened by 4 bases and J by 2 bases, with 11 bases between the two germline ends. Germline V gives CDR1 SNHLY, CDR2 FYNNEI. The DNA of the CDR3 is TGTGCCAGCAGTGGTGCTAGCGTGCAAGAGACCCAGTACTTC. It translates to CASSGASVQETQYF.

The chain combines TRBV12-3 or TRBV12-4 with TRBJ1-2; maybe TRBD1 (5 bases). The V end lost 7 bases, the J end lost 4 bases, and 13 bases lay between the germline ends. The CDR3 has 13 residues. CDR3 amino acids: CASKMGRIYGYTF. In DNA, the CDR3 is TGTGCCAGCAAGATGGGGCGAATCTATGGCTACACCTTC.

This clonotype was counted many times. The chain is built from TRBV28 and TRBJ1-1; D is undetermined. Trimming removed 7 bases from V and 0 bases from J, with 9 bases in between. Germline assignment: CDR1 MDHEN and CDR2 SYDVKM. The CDR3 is 13 amino acids. CDR3 in amino acids: CASTSGLNTEAFF. The CDR3 DNA reads as TGTGCCAGCACCTCTGGGCTGAACACTGAAGCTTTCTTT.

This clonotype has ten or more counts. This rearrangement joins TRBV12-3 or TRBV12-4 to TRBJ1-2; TRBD1 matches 11 bases. The CDR3 totals 16 residues. J gave up 3 bases and V 6 bases, and 9 bases lay outside the gene matches. The CDR3 nucleotides are TGTGCCAGCAGCAGGACGGGACAGGGGGAACACTATGGCTACACCTTC. Protein: CASSRTGQGEHYGYTF.

This clonotype was seen many times. The CDR3 reads CASSPRTAGTNSPLHF. CDR3 DNA: TGTGCCAGCTCACCACGGACGGCAGGAACCAATTCACCCCTCCACTTT. The chain employs TRBV18 and TRBJ1-6; D gene ambiguous. Germline V gives CDR1 KGHSH, CDR2 LQKENI. Trimming took off 1 base at V and 7 bases at J, with 14 bases between the two ends. The CDR3 consists of 16 residues.

The gene calls are TRBV15 and TRBJ1-1, with 11 positions matching TRBD1. Germline V gene lookup returns CDR1 LNHNV and CDR2 YYDKDF (reference sequence). The CDR3 consists of 14 residues. Losses at the gene ends were 5 bases for V and 8 bases for J; bases not matched to a gene: 7. The DNA of the CDR3 is TGTGCCACCAGCTTCGGACAGGGGGCCCCCGAAGCTTTCTTT. Translating it yields CATSFGQGAPEAFF.

This clonotype was counted many times. This rearrangement joins TRBV12-3 or TRBV12-4 to TRBJ1-1; perhaps TRBD1 as D (5 bases). CDR3 length equals 13 residues. V was pared by 6 bases and J by 1 base, with 9 bases between. CDR3 sequence reads: CASRGRSNTEAFF. The CDR3 DNA reads TGTGCCAGCAGGGGACGGTCGAACACTGAAGCTTTCTTT.

With regard to this clonotype: It may be a read error: a sequence one base away is much more abundant. V and J are TRBV7-9 and TRBJ1-2; D perhaps matches TRBD1 (6 bases). Germline assignment: CDR1 SEHNR and CDR2 FQNEAQ (reference sequence). The V end was cut by 7 bases, the J end by 0 bases, with 15 bases between. The CDR3 runs to 15 residues. The CDR3 DNA reads as TGTGCCAGCATCTACGCCGACAGGCCTAACTATGGCTACACCTTC. This codes for CASIYADRPNYGYTF.

The J gene is TRBJ2-7, the V gene TRBV18; D may be TRBD2 (5 bases). The V gene lost 2 bases and the J gene lost 5 bases, with 7 bases spanning the gap. Germline CDR1 reads KGHSH; CDR2 reads LQKENI. The CDR3 extends over 12 amino acids. CDR3 protein: CASSPGSDEQYF. For the CDR3, the DNA is TGTGCCAGCTCACCAGGGAGCGACGAGCAGTACTTC. Drawing the rest from reference TRBV18 and TRBJ2-7, the complete variable domain is NAGVMQNPRHLVRRRGQEARLRCSPMKGHSHVYWYRQLPEEGLKFMVYLQKENIIDESGMPKERFSAEFPKEGPSILRIQQVVRGDSAAYFCASSPGSDEQYFGPGTRLTVT.

The chain couples TRBV6-1 to TRBJ1-1; 7 nucleotides agree with TRBD1. This CDR3 region has 14 residues. Per the germline V gene, CDR1 is MNHNS and CDR2 is SASEGT. The junction had 5 bases not matched to a gene; V was cut back by 6 bases and J by 1 base. The CDR3 spells CASRWTGTNTEAFF. The CDR3 DNA reads TGTGCCAGCAGATGGACAGGCACGAACACTGAAGCTTTCTTT.

The J gene is TRBJ2-5, the V gene TRBV2; no firm D call. With 2 bases removed from V and 7 bases from J, the gap between germline ends came to 20 bases. Germline assignment: CDR1 SNHLY and CDR2 FYNNEI. The CDR3 has 16 amino acids. The CDR3 loop is CASSENTIHAGWTQYF. CDR3 DNA sequence: TGTGCCAGCAGTGAAAACACTATCCACGCAGGCTGGACCCAGTACTTC.

As to this clonotype: A much larger clone differs from this one at a single base, so this may be a read error. This sequence joins TRBV28 and TRBJ2-7; TRBD1 or TRBD2 may be the D gene (5 bases each). Trimming took off 6 bases at V and 5 bases at J, with 23 bases between the two ends. In germline, CDR1 is MDHEN, CDR2 SYDVKM. The CDR3 covers 16 residues. DNA for the CDR3: TGTGCCAGCAGAGTTCCCCGAGGGACCTCCATAGACGAGCAGTACTTC. It codes for CASRVPRGTSIDEQYF. The whole variable domain, remainder taken from reference TRBV28 and TRBJ2-7, is DVKVTQSSRYLVKRTGEKVFLECVQDMDHENMFWYRQDPGLGLRLIYFSYDVKMKEKGDIPEGYSVSREKKERFSLILESASTNQTSMYLCASRVPRGTSIDEQYFGPGTRLTVT.

This clonotype was picked up many times. The chain combines TRBV11-2 with TRBJ1-1; D might be TRBD1 (6 bases). The CDR3 sequence is 14 residues long. Germline CDR1 reads SGHAT; CDR2 reads FQNNGV. V was pared by 5 bases and J by 4 bases, with 14 bases between. In DNA form, the CDR3 reads TGTGCCAGCAGCCAGGGGCAGGGGACCACTGAAGCTTTCTTT. It translates to CASSQGQGTTEAFF.

This clonotype was found many times. The rearrangement links TRBV27 to TRBJ2-5, with D maybe TRBD1 (6 bases). V lost 5 bases and J 5 bases, leaving 12 bases between the germline ends. Germline CDR1 reads MNHEY; CDR2 reads SMNVEV (reference sequence). This CDR3 contains 13 residues. CDR3 sequence (DNA): TGTGCCAGCAGTATTAACAGGGTTGAGACCCAGTACTTC. It specifies CASSINRVETQYF.

A single count supports this clonotype. The J gene is TRBJ1-2, the V gene TRBV27; D gene uncertain. The V gene lost 5 bases and the J gene lost 1 base, with 11 bases spanning the gap. The length of the CDR3 is 14 residues. Germline lookup yields CDR1 MNHEY and CDR2 SMNVEV (reference sequence). CDR3 in amino acids: CASSPGINNYGYTF. In DNA form, the CDR3 reads TGTGCCAGCAGTCCAGGAATAAATAACTATGGCTACACCTTC.

This clonotype was seen more than once but under ten times. The genes are TRBV7-8 and TRBJ1-5, with D hard to call. The CDR3 totals 13 residues. The germline V gene has CDR1 SGHVS and CDR2 FQNEAQ. Deletions cut 0 bases from V and 4 bases from J, with 4 bases between. CDR3: CASSLAQNQPQHF. The DNA of the CDR3 is TGTGCCAGCAGCTTAGCTCAGAATCAGCCCCAGCATTTT.

This clonotype has at least ten counts. The chain is built from TRBV15 and TRBJ1-6, with 9 bases matching TRBD1. Trimming cost V 1 base and J 10 bases; bases outside gene matches: 8. The CDR3 has 16 residues. Per germline, CDR1 LNHNV and CDR2 YYDKDF (reference sequence). The CDR3 bases are TGTGCCACCAGCAGAGGGCCGGGACAGGGAAACTCACCCCTCCACTTT. Its translation is CATSRGPGQGNSPLHF.

This chain's CDR3 is CASSPPEDSYEQYF. CDR3 in DNA: TGTGCCAGCTCACCACCTGAAGACAGCTACGAGCAGTACTTC. The chain has TRBV18 and TRBJ2-7; possible D gene TRBD1, 5 bases. V dropped 0 bases and J dropped 3 bases, with 9 bases sitting between them. The CDR3 is 14 residues long. Germline CDR1 KGHSH, CDR2 LQKENI.

The CDR3 DNA follows: TGTGCCAGCAGTGAATGGTGGAACAGAAAGTACGAGCAGTACGTC. Translation: CASSEWWNRKYEQYV. The chain uses TRBV2 and TRBJ2-7; no reliable D call. The CDR3 is made up of 15 amino acids. Germline V lookup: CDR1 SNHLY, CDR2 FYNNEI. Trimming took 2 bases from V and 4 from J, leaving 15 bases between them.

Concerning this clonotype: This could be a read error, since a much larger clone is one nucleotide away. The J gene is TRBJ2-5, the V gene TRBV28; 8 bases map to TRBD1. Germline V gene lookup returns CDR1 MDHEN and CDR2 SYDVKM. The CDR3 totals 14 residues. CDR3 DNA sequence: TGTGCCAGCAGTTTGGACAGGGAATGGGAGACCGAGTACTTC. Its protein is CASSLDREWETEYF.

This clonotype was seen at least ten times. The CDR3 loop is CASSTVDGAYEQYF. In nucleotides, the CDR3 is TGTGCCAGTAGTACAGTGGACGGGGCCTACGAGCAGTACTTC. The chain is built from TRBV19 and TRBJ2-7; TRBD2 is a possible D gene (5 bases). The V and J ends lost 4 bases and 2 bases respectively, with 12 bases between them. This CDR3 spans 14 amino acids. The germline V gene has CDR1 LNHDA and CDR2 SQIVND (reference sequence).

This clonotype was seen repeatedly, ten times or more. The chain uses TRBV19 and TRBJ1-1; D is unclear. The length of the CDR3 is 15 residues. CDR1 is LNHDA, CDR2 SQIVND, per germline (reference sequence). V was clipped by 7 bases and J by 0 bases, with 15 bases between them. The CDR3 nucleotides read TGTGCCAGTACTCCCCGTCTGACCTTGAACACTGAAGCTTTCTTT. Protein sequence: CASTPRLTLNTEAFF.

The chain joins TRBV12-3 or TRBV12-4 to TRBJ1-2; D is possibly TRBD1 (6 bases). This CDR3 has 12 residues. V lost 9 bases and J lost 4, with 12 bases in between. The CDR3 region has the DNA TGTGCCAGTCTTGGACAGACCTATGGCTACACCTTC. As protein: CASLGQTYGYTF.

In its sample, this clonotype was seen many times. The chain uses TRBV6-5 and TRBJ1-5; TRBD1 matches 9 bases. Germline loops: CDR1 MNHEY, CDR2 SVGAGI. The CDR3 has 15 residues. V gave up 6 bases and J gave up 6 bases; unmatched junction bases: 9. CDR3 residues: CASSAPGQGIQPQHF. The CDR3 nucleotides read TGTGCCAGCAGCGCACCGGGACAGGGAATTCAGCCCCAGCATTTT.